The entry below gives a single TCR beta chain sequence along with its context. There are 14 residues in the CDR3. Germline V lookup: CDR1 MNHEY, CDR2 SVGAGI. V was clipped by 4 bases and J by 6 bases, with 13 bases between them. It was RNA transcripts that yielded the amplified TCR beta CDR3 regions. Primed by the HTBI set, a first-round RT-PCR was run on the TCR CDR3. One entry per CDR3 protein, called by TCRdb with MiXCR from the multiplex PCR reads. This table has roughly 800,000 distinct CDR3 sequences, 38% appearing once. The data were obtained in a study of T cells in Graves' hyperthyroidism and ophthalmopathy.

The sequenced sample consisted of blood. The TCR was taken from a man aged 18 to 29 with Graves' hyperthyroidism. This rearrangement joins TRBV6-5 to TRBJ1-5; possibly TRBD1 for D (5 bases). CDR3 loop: CASSLAPGVQPQHF. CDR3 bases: TGTGCCAGCAGTTTGGCCCCGGGGGTTCAGCCCCAGCATTTT.